This T cell receptor (beta chain) came from a study of spatial heterogeneity in lung cancer. At the level of the study: In tumor regions, TCR transcript counts tracked strongly with a T cell module score from matched bulk RNA-seq.

This clonotype occurred many times. Its specificity is not known. A library made for alpha chains picked up this beta chain off target, so its size means little. Via MiXCR, TCRdb re-called the 5' RACE reads, giving one row per CDR3 protein. The data contain roughly 16,000 distinct CDR3 sequences, 6.5% to 8.5% of them singletons. Stated time point: sample taken at primary tumor resection. The study sequenced unsorted whole RNA from tumor, nontumor lung or frozen PBMC. Study outcomes and limitations: Tumor mutation counts were tracked by expanded intratumoral alpha and beta TCR counts.

V lost 3 bases and J lost 3, with 8 bases in between. CDR1 WNHNN and CDR2 SYGVQD come from the germline V gene (reference sequence). The CDR3 extends over 13 amino acids. This clonotype originated in a female donor with early-stage non-small cell lung cancer. The input for sequencing was lung tumor tissue, taken at surgery. The J gene is TRBJ1-1, the V gene TRBV10-1; D might be TRBD1 (5 bases). CDR3 protein: CASSDRDYTEAFF. The CDR3 nucleotides read TGCGCCAGCAGTGACAGGGATTACACTGAAGCTTTCTTT.